Listed below are T cell receptor beta chains from one sample, sequenced in a study of T cell repertoires in cytomegalovirus infection. Their antigens are not known. TCRdb passed the reads through MiXCR, listing each CDR3 protein once. This sample has hundreds of thousands of distinct CDR3 sequences, with around 32% found just once. The sample consisted of cultured CD8+ T cells from PBMCs, taken from culture after CMV antigen stimulation. Receptor source: a human donor in good health (CMV status not recorded). Some clones in this sample may be carry-over from other donors' samples. CDR3s include the opening cysteine and the closing phenylalanine or tryptophan. A D gene is named only where the DNA matches it firmly. A row's size may be missing; if present it is once, few, many or a size class.

TRBJ2-1,NA,NA,TRBV27,CASSPLPGPLGYNEQFF,TGTGCCAGCAGTCCACTCCCGGGGCCACTGGGGTACAATGAGCAGTTCTTC
TRBJ1-2,few,TRBD1,TRBV7-9,CASSHSRTGGGGYTF,TGTGCCAGCAGCCATTCACGGACAGGGGGAGGTGGCTACACCTTC
TRBJ1-2,few,NA,TRBV11-3,CASSSGPSDLTNYGYTF,TGTGCCAGCAGCTCGGGACCGAGCGACCTTACTAACTATGGCTACACCTTC
TRBJ1-2,NA,NA,TRBV7-9,CASSLETDGYTF,TGTGCCAGCAGCTTAGAGACTGATGGCTACACCTTC
TRBJ2-7,few,TRBD2,TRBV7-9,CASSFSGGAEEQYF,TGTGCCAGCAGCTTTAGCGGGGGGGCGGAAGAGCAGTACTTC
TRBJ2-6,few,NA,TRBV6-2/TRBV6-3,CASSDPPGLHLSGANVLTF,TGTGCCAGCAGCGACCCGCCGGGCCTTCATCTTTCTGGGGCCAACGTCCTGACTTTC
TRBJ2-3,many,NA,TRBV7-6,CASSLVPDSTDTQYF,TGTGCCAGCAGCTTAGTCCCCGACAGCACAGATACGCAGTATTTT
TRBJ2-4,few,TRBD1,TRBV6-2/TRBV6-3,CASSNTRDRGLYIQYF,TGTGCCAGCAGTAATACCCGGGACAGGGGATTGTACATTCAGTACTTC
TRBJ2-7,few,TRBD1,TRBV2,CASIRGRLEQYF,TGTGCCAGCATCAGGGGGCGACTCGAGCAGTACTTC
TRBJ2-1,NA,NA,TRBV6-2/TRBV6-3,CASSSTQSSYNEQFF,TGTGCCAGCAGTTCCACCCAATCCTCCTACAATGAGCAGTTCTTC
TRBJ1-1,NA,NA,TRBV20-1,CSASYRDRNTEAFF,TGCAGTGCTTCTTACAGGGATAGGAACACTGAAGCTTTCTTT
TRBJ2-7,NA,TRBD1,TRBV20-1,CSAFGALTGTGVDEQYF,TGCAGTGCTTTCGGGGCCTTAACCGGGACAGGGGTGGACGAGCAGTACTTC
TRBJ1-6,NA,TRBD1,TRBV10-3,CAISHSDGQGTNSPLHF,TGTGCCATCAGTCACTCGGATGGACAGGGAACAAATTCACCCCTCCACTTT
TRBJ2-7,NA,NA,TRBV7-9,CASSQTGGGYHEQYF,TGTGCCAGCAGCCAGACAGGAGGGGGCTACCACGAGCAGTACTTC
TRBJ1-2,NA,TRBD1,TRBV7-9,CASSSRTGPFYGYTF,TGTGCCAGCAGCTCGCGGACAGGGCCTTTCTATGGCTACACCTTC
TRBJ1-2,NA,NA,TRBV10-3,CAIRSTNGYTF,TGTGCCATCAGATCCACCAACGGCTACACCTTC
TRBJ2-1,NA,TRBD2,TRBV14,CASSQGGLAGGKFF,TGTGCCAGCAGCCAAGGTGGACTAGCGGGGGGCAAGTTCTTT
TRBJ2-3,few,TRBD2,TRBV7-6,CASSPNSGGLSTDTQYF,TGTGCCAGCAGCCCGAACAGCGGGGGCCTCAGCACAGATACGCAGTATTTT
TRBJ2-1,few,TRBD2,TRBV11-1,CASSRGRGVSYNEQFF,TGTGCCAGCAGCCGTGGGCGGGGGGTCTCCTACAATGAGCAGTTCTTC
TRBJ1-4,NA,TRBD1,TRBV6-6,CASSYSMKGAANEKLFF,TGTGCCAGCAGTTACTCTATGAAGGGGGCTGCTAATGAAAAACTGTTTTTT
TRBJ2-1,NA,NA,TRBV4-2,CASSQEDASHEQFF,TGTGCCAGCAGCCAAGAGGACGCAAGCCATGAGCAGTTCTTC
TRBJ2-3,NA,NA,TRBV15,CATSEFAPLTEGTDTQYF,TGTGCCACCAGCGAATTTGCCCCTCTCACGGAGGGGACAGATACGCAGTATTTT
TRBJ2-4,NA,NA,TRBV19,CASSSDPGGKNIQYF,TGTGCCAGTAGTTCCGACCCCGGCGGGAAAAACATTCAGTACTTC
TRBJ2-1,NA,NA,TRBV11-2,CASSSTNAGKNEQFF,TGTGCCAGCAGTTCGACAAACGCTGGCAAGAATGAGCAGTTCTTC
TRBJ1-6,few,NA,TRBV7-9,CASSGSRDGGIYNSPLHF,TGTGCCAGCAGCGGAAGCCGCGACGGGGGGATCTATAATTCACCCCTCCACTTT
TRBJ1-1,NA,NA,TRBV10-3,CAIRDGGGTEAFF,TGTGCCATCAGGGACGGGGGAGGCACTGAAGCTTTCTTT
TRBJ2-5,few,NA,TRBV27,CASSKVRDVQETQYF,TGTGCCAGCAGTAAGGTCCGGGACGTTCAAGAGACCCAGTACTTC
TRBJ2-1,NA,TRBD2,TRBV10-2,CASSGLGGEDEQFF,TGCGCCAGCTCGGGACTAGGGGGGGAGGATGAGCAGTTCTTC
TRBJ1-1,few,NA,TRBV6-1,CASASSTGTYRGTEAFF,TGTGCCAGCGCCTCGTCGACAGGTACCTACCGCGGCACTGAAGCTTTCTTT
TRBJ2-2,few,NA,TRBV18,CASSPPGTPELFF,TGTGCCAGCTCACCACCCGGGACACCGGAGCTGTTTTTT
TRBJ1-4,few,NA,TRBV27,CASSLSLPVEKLFF,TGTGCCAGCAGTTTATCGCTTCCAGTAGAAAAACTGTTTTTT
TRBJ2-2,few,NA,TRBV7-9,CASSRDTDSSNTGELFF,TGTGCCAGCAGCCGAGATACAGACAGTTCGAACACCGGGGAGCTGTTTTTT
TRBJ2-7,NA,NA,TRBV19,CASSIEGGLGEQYF,TGTGCCAGTAGTATTGAAGGGGGTCTGGGCGAGCAGTACTTC
TRBJ2-2,many,TRBD2,TRBV7-2,CASSESGGAWFGELFF,TGTGCCAGCAGCGAGAGCGGGGGGGCGTGGTTCGGGGAGCTGTTTTTT
TRBJ2-3,few,NA,TRBV19,CASSTDGSRVNADTQYF,TGTGCCAGTAGTACCGACGGGAGCAGGGTAAACGCAGATACGCAGTATTTT
TRBJ1-1,NA,NA,TRBV6-2/TRBV6-3,CASSALGRADTEAFF,TGTGCCAGCAGTGCCCTGGGCAGGGCGGACACTGAAGCTTTCTTT
TRBJ1-2,many,NA,TRBV12-3/TRBV12-4,CASTPGQPRVYGYTF,TGTGCCAGCACCCCTGGACAGCCCAGGGTCTATGGCTACACCTTC